The 17 T cell receptor beta chains below were found in one sample sequenced in a study of response to subunit inactivated influenza vaccine. One entry per CDR3 protein, called by TCRdb with MiXCR from the RT-PCR reads. The sample contains some 500,000 distinct CDR3 sequences, about 17% of which appear only once. This specimen consisted of CD4+ T cells sorted from PBMCs, obtained around 25 months after vaccination. These receptors came from a man in his fifties or sixties who received an inactivated influenza vaccine.

This rearrangement joins TRBV24-1 to TRBJ2-6; tentative D call: TRBD1 (6 bases). The V end was cut by 3 bases, the J end by 2 bases, with 16 bases between. Germline V lookup: CDR1 KGHDR, CDR2 SFDVKD. This CDR3 comprises 18 residues. The CDR3 sequence: CATSDRRDIYTGANVLTF. DNA of the CDR3: TGTGCCACCAGTGATCGCCGGGACATATATACTGGGGCCAACGTCCTGACTTTC.

This clonotype was observed a handful of times. This chain joins TRBV20-1 and TRBJ2-4; the D gene is possibly TRBD1 (5 bases). The CDR3 length is 16 residues. Germline-derived CDR1 and CDR2 are DFQATT and SNEGSKA (reference sequence). V lost 4 bases and J lost 4, with 20 bases in between. DNA for the CDR3: TGCAGTGCTACAAGTTTAAGGAGTCAGGGAAAAAACATTCAGTACTTC. Translation gives CSATSLRSQGKNIQYF.

V is TRBV7-2 and J is TRBJ1-1; 7 nucleotides align to TRBD1. With V trimmed by 5 bases and J by 2 bases, 8 bases remained unmatched. Per the germline V gene, CDR1 is SGHTA and CDR2 is FQGNSA. This CDR3 has 15 amino acids. DNA for the CDR3: TGTGCCAGCAGCCGCACAGGGGCTATAAACACTGAAGCTTTCTTT. Protein product: CASSRTGAINTEAFF. Full variable domain (remainder filled in from reference TRBV7-2 and TRBJ1-1): GAGVSQSPSNKVTEKGKDVELRCDPISGHTALYWYRQSLGQGLEFLIYFQGNSAPDKSGLPSDRFSAERTGGSVSTLTIQRTQQEDSAVYLCASSRTGAINTEAFFGQGTRLTVV.

This clonotype came up many times. The rearrangement uses TRBV20-1 and TRBJ2-2; 14 bases fit TRBD2. Trimming removed 6 bases from V and 4 bases from J; junction bases left unmatched: 7. The CDR3 has 16 residues. Germline V lookup: CDR1 DFQATT, CDR2 SNEGSKA (reference sequence). The DNA of the CDR3 is TGCAGTGCGACCGGGACTAGCGGGAGAGGCACCGGGGAGCTGTTTTTT. Translation gives CSATGTSGRGTGELFF.

V usage is TRBV3-1 and J usage is TRBJ2-1, with TRBD2 matching 7 bases. The V and J ends lost 0 bases and 2 bases, in that order; junction bases with no gene match: 1. The CDR3 spans 15 residues. Germline CDR1 LGHDT, CDR2 YNNKEL (reference sequence). This CDR3 reads CASSQEGGAYNEQFF. The CDR3 DNA follows: TGTGCCAGCAGCCAAGAGGGGGGGGCCTACAATGAGCAGTTCTTC.

This clonotype has more than one count but fewer than ten. The J gene is TRBJ2-7, the V gene TRBV4-3, with D hard to call. Germline V gives CDR1 LGHNA, CDR2 YSLEER. V gave up 0 bases and J gave up 12 bases, with 12 bases separating them. The CDR3 runs to 12 residues. In DNA, the CDR3 is TGCGCCAGCAGCCAAGATATGGCAGTTTTGTACTTC. It yields the protein CASSQDMAVLYF.

This clonotype was counted at least ten times. The chain joins TRBV6-5 to TRBJ2-3; tentative D call: TRBD1 (6 bases). Germline-derived CDR1 and CDR2 are MNHEY and SVGAGI. V was pared by 0 bases and J by 3 bases, with 10 bases between. This CDR3 has 15 residues. CDR3 bases: TGTGCCAGCAGTTACTCACAGGGTTCTACAGATACGCAGTATTTT. Translated: CASSYSQGSTDTQYF.

The chain has TRBV12-3 or TRBV12-4 and TRBJ2-3, with D unclear. The CDR3 is 14 amino acids. Trimming took off 2 bases at V and 2 bases at J, with 8 bases between the two ends. The CDR3, as DNA: TGTGCCAGCAGTTTAAATCCCCACACAGATACGCAGTATTTT. This sequence encodes CASSLNPHTDTQYF.

This clonotype was counted only a few times. The chain employs TRBV6-1 and TRBJ2-2, with 12 bases aligning to TRBD1. The CDR3 extends over 17 amino acids. Germline assignment: CDR1 MNHNS and CDR2 SASEGT. J was trimmed by 6 bases and V by 6 bases; bases with no gene match: 11. Here the CDR3 reads CASSPTSGTGGPGELFF. The CDR3 DNA is TGTGCCAGCAGCCCGACTTCCGGGACAGGGGGCCCCGGGGAGCTGTTTTTT.

The table lists this clonotype with a few counts. This chain connects TRBV6-1 to TRBJ2-3; 9 bases line up with TRBD2. Germline lookup yields CDR1 MNHNS and CDR2 SASEGT. This CDR3 contains 16 residues. Germline trimming cut 7 bases from V and 7 bases from J; bases unmatched to any gene: 15. The CDR3, as DNA: TGTGCCAGCAAAGGTTTAGCGGGGGCAGAGTTATATACGCAGTATTTT. Residues: CASKGLAGAELYTQYF.

This clonotype has just a few counts. V and J are TRBV29-1 and TRBJ2-5, with D perhaps matching TRBD1 or TRBD2 (6 bases each). Germline V gene sequence: CDR1 SQVTM, CDR2 ANQGSEA. CDR3 length: 12 amino acids. Trimming shortened V by 4 bases and J by 1 base, and 7 bases separated the two germline ends. CDR3 sequence: CSVGGAQETQYF. The CDR3 bases are TGCAGCGTTGGGGGGGCCCAAGAGACCCAGTACTTC.

This CDR3 reads CASSLGQASGELFF. Written as DNA, the CDR3 is TGTGCCAGCAGCTTGGGGCAGGCGTCCGGGGAGCTGTTTTTT. This rearrangement joins TRBV7-2 to TRBJ2-2; tentatively, D is TRBD1 (5 bases). The germline CDR1 and CDR2 sequences are SGHTA and FQGNSA. V was pared by 3 bases and J by 6 bases, with 11 bases between. This CDR3 spans 14 amino acids.

The chain employs TRBV7-6 and TRBJ1-3; the D is unclear. Trimming pared 5 bases from V and 4 bases from J, leaving 9 bases between. CDR3 length equals 13 residues. Germline V gene lookup returns CDR1 SGHVS and CDR2 FNYEAQ. In DNA, the CDR3 is TGTGCCAGCAGCCCCGGTAGAGGAAACACCATATATTTT. Translating gives CASSPGRGNTIYF.

This clonotype has more than one count but fewer than ten. The rearrangement uses TRBV4-3 and TRBJ1-2; D gene uncertain. Germline V CDR1 and CDR2: LGHNA, YSLEER. Trimming removed 0 bases at V and 4 bases at J, with 3 bases between. This CDR3 is built from 12 residues. CDR3 loop: CASSQDFYGYTF. The CDR3 coding sequence is TGCGCCAGCAGCCAAGATTTCTATGGCTACACCTTC.

The sample holds a few counts of this clonotype. The V and J genes are TRBV4-3 and TRBJ1-6, with D perhaps TRBD1 (5 bases). This CDR3 contains 17 residues. Deletions cut 0 bases from V and 2 bases from J, with 11 bases between. The germline CDR1 and CDR2 sequences are LGHNA and YSLEER. CDR3: CASSQERGDTYNSPLHF. The CDR3 nucleotides are TGCGCCAGCAGCCAAGAAAGGGGTGACACCTATAATTCACCCCTCCACTTT.

CDR3 coding DNA: TGTGCCAGCAGGATATCTGGTAGCAATCAGCCCCAGCATTTT. Encoded protein: CASRISGSNQPQHF. The chain employs TRBV12-3 or TRBV12-4 and TRBJ1-5; D gene ambiguous. The germline V and J ends were trimmed by 6 bases and 0 bases, with 9 bases remaining between them. The CDR3 has 14 amino acids.

This clonotype has more than one count but fewer than ten. At one end, the junction sequence differs from germline, possibly due to a read error. The V call is TRBV12-3 or TRBV12-4, the J call TRBJ1-1; D is ambiguous. This CDR3 contains 11 residues. CDR3 DNA sequence: TGTGCCAGCAGCATAGCGATCCTGGCCCACTTT. This sequence encodes CASSIAILAHF.